A single sample gave rise to the 24 T cell receptor beta chains below, sequenced in a study of blood T cell repertoires in COVID-19. Sequencing was performed with immunoSEQ multiplex PCR; in TCRdb, only in-frame clones are kept and a portion is missing. The sample carries about 100,000 clones, approximately 83% recorded once. Sequenced: PBMCs or T cells enriched from blood (not recorded which). All receptors come from a woman between 45 and 60 years old who had recovered from COVID-19.

The chain carries TRBV19 and TRBJ2-7; a weak D match, TRBD1 (6 bases). Germline CDR1 and CDR2: LNHDA and SQIVND (reference sequence). V lost 5 bases and J 6 bases, leaving 23 bases between the germline ends. The CDR3 consists of 16 residues. The CDR3 loop reads CASSGTKTGTLSEQYF. The CDR3 bases are TGTGCCAGTAGTGGGACAAAAACCGGGACGCTAAGCGAGCAGTACTTC.

The chain carries TRBV29-1 and TRBJ2-1; 12 bases agree with TRBD2. Germline CDR1 and CDR2: SQVTM and ANQGSEA. The V and J ends lost 6 bases and 3 bases, in that order; junction bases with no gene match: 6. CDR3 length: 15 residues. CDR3 sequence reads: CSVLGLAGGYNEQFF. CDR3 bases: TGCAGCGTATTGGGACTAGCGGGCGGCTACAATGAGCAGTTCTTC.

The V call is TRBV21-1, the J call TRBJ1-5; the table's TRBD1 call for D was not verified on the DNA. TRBV21-1 is a known pseudogene. The CDR3 consists of 20 residues. CDR3 sequence reads: CASSNFPGQGTAGVNQPQHF. The CDR3 DNA follows: TGTGCCAGCAGCAATTTCCCGGGACAGGGGACCGCTGGGGTTAATCAGCCCCAGCATTTT.

This clone came up once. The rearrangement links TRBV28 to TRBJ2-7; TRBD2 matches 10 bases. V was clipped by 5 bases and J by 3 bases; unmatched bases: 7. Germline lookup yields CDR1 MDHEN and CDR2 SYDVKM. The length of the CDR3 is 15 residues. The CDR3 here is CASSGGWTSGYEQYF. The CDR3 nucleotides read TGTGCCAGCAGTGGGGGATGGACTAGCGGCTACGAGCAGTACTTC.

CDR3 nucleotide sequence: TGTGCCAGCAGCCGAACAGGGGGTATCGAAAAACTGTTTTTT. Translated, it gives CASSRTGGIEKLFF. V is TRBV7-9 and J is TRBJ1-4, with 8 bases fitting TRBD1. V lost 5 bases and J lost 8; bases outside the gene matches: 7. Germline CDR1 is SEHNR and CDR2 is FQNEAQ (reference sequence). This CDR3 comprises 14 residues.

This clone was counted between two and nine times. The chain links TRBV5-1 to TRBJ1-2, with TRBD1 identical over 8 bases. The length of the CDR3 is 13 residues. With 4 bases clipped from V and 7 bases from J, the junction kept 6 bases outside the gene matches. Per the germline V gene, CDR1 is SGHRS and CDR2 is YFSETQ. The CDR3 loop reads CASSQGAHGGYTF. The CDR3 nucleotides are TGCGCCAGCAGCCAGGGGGCGCATGGTGGCTACACCTTC.

This chain joins TRBV28 and TRBJ1-3, with D possibly matching TRBD1 (5 bases). V gave up 11 bases and J gave up 4 bases, with 15 bases separating them. Germline assignment: CDR1 MDHEN and CDR2 SYDVKM. The CDR3 covers 13 residues. As DNA, the CDR3 is TGTGCCGGCATGGCGGGGACGGGAAACACCATATATTTT. It is translated as CAGMAGTGNTIYF.

The chain employs TRBV19 and TRBJ2-7; tentative D call: TRBD1 (5 bases). CDR1 LNHDA and CDR2 SQIVND come from the germline V gene (reference sequence). CDR3 size: 14 residues. V was clipped by 3 bases and J by 4 bases, with 13 bases between them. The CDR3 loop reads CASSISRVEYEQYF. The CDR3 region has the DNA TGTGCCAGTAGTATTTCCAGGGTAGAGTACGAGCAGTACTTC.

V gene TRBV9 combines with J gene TRBJ2-4; TRBD1 matches 9 bases. Per the germline V gene, CDR1 is SGDLS and CDR2 is YYNGEE. The CDR3 spans 14 residues. J gave up 9 bases and V 3 bases, and 7 bases lay outside the gene matches. The CDR3 DNA reads TGTGCCAGCAGCGCCCAAGGGACAGGGACCATTCAGTACTTC. Protein product: CASSAQGTGTIQYF. Filled out from reference TRBV9 and TRBJ2-4, the complete variable domain reads DSGVTQTPKHLITATGQRVTLRCSPRSGDLSVYWYQQSLDQGLQFLIQYYNGEERAKGNILERFSAQQFPDLHSELNLSSLELGDSALYFCASSAQGTGTIQYFGAGTRLSVL.

V and J are TRBV19 and TRBJ1-2; TRBD1 might be the D (5 bases). Trimming left V 6 bases short and J 1 base short, with 12 bases between. The CDR3 is 14 amino acids. Looked up from germline, CDR1 is LNHDA and CDR2 is SQIVND (reference sequence). The CDR3 coding sequence is TGTGCCAGTAGGTCCCCCGGGGGTAACTATGGCTACACCTTC. It codes for CASRSPGGNYGYTF.

The rearrangement links TRBV5-1 to TRBJ2-7; 10 bases line up with TRBD2. The trim removed 4 bases at V and 0 bases at J, leaving 7 bases unmatched. Germline V gives CDR1 SGHRS, CDR2 YFSETQ. This CDR3 is built from 16 residues. DNA for the CDR3: TGCGCCAGCAGCCTAACTACTAGCGGGGCCTCCTACGAGCAGTACTTC. Amino acids: CASSLTTSGASYEQYF.

The CDR3 loop is CASSQDFGGAEDEQFF. In DNA, the CDR3 is TGCGCCAGCAGCCAAGATTTCGGGGGGGCCGAGGATGAGCAGTTCTTC. This rearrangement joins TRBV4-1 to TRBJ2-1; 8 positions agree with TRBD2. The germline gives CDR1 MGHRA, CDR2 YSYEKL. The V gene end was trimmed by 0 bases and the J gene end by 8 bases; junction bases not matched to a gene: 9. The CDR3 sequence is 16 residues long.

The rearrangement links TRBV27 to TRBJ2-3; 11 bases match TRBD1. The CDR3 is 17 residues long. V dropped 7 bases and J dropped 5; count of bases not matched to a gene: 14. The germline gives CDR1 MNHEY, CDR2 SMNVEV (reference sequence). CDR3 sequence: CASNRLPGQGERDTQYF. The DNA of the CDR3 is TGTGCCAGCAATCGCCTTCCGGGACAGGGGGAGAGAGATACGCAGTATTTT.

This chain connects TRBV2 to TRBJ2-2, with 11 positions matching TRBD2. CDR3 length equals 16 residues. With V trimmed by 5 bases and J by 1 base, 3 bases remained unmatched. Germline V gene data show CDR1 as SNHLY and CDR2 as FYNNEI. This CDR3 is CASSPSGRMNTGELFF. In DNA, the CDR3 is TGTGCCAGCAGTCCTAGCGGGAGGATGAACACCGGGGAGCTGTTTTTT. Variable domain in full (rest from reference TRBV2 and TRBJ2-2): EPEVTQTPSHQVTQMGQEVILRCVPISNHLYFYWYRQILGQKVEFLVSFYNNEISEKSEIFDDQFSVERPDGSNFTLKIRSTKLEDSAMYFCASSPSGRMNTGELFFGEGSRLTVL.

The table lists this clone with a count of one. The chain couples TRBV28 to TRBJ2-5; 7 bases align to TRBD2. The CDR3 runs to 13 residues. Losses at the gene ends were 11 bases for V and 2 bases for J; bases not matched to a gene: 8. The germline V gene has CDR1 MDHEN and CDR2 SYDVKM. In nucleotides, the CDR3 is TGTGCCTCCAATACGGGGGGACAAGAGACCCAGTACTTC. Translated: CASNTGGQETQYF.

This rearrangement joins TRBV6-2 or TRBV6-3 to TRBJ2-3; a weak D match, TRBD2 (5 bases). Germline values: CDR1 MNHEY, CDR2 SVGEGT. Trimming shortened V by 5 bases and J by 1 base, and 19 bases separated the two germline ends. The CDR3 is 17 amino acids. CDR3 sequence reads: CASSPPGRTGRTDTQYF. CDR3 in DNA: TGTGCCAGCAGTCCGCCTGGTAGGACTGGACGCACAGATACGCAGTATTTT.

V and J are TRBV7-6 and TRBJ2-2; 10 nucleotides agree with TRBD2. There are 14 residues in the CDR3. CDR1 and CDR2 (germline): SGHVS, FNYEAQ. After removal of 8 bases from V and 5 bases from J, the junction contained 5 bases not matched to a gene. CDR3 DNA sequence: TGTGCCAGCGCGACTAGCGGGCTGACCGGGGAGCTGTTTTTT. Encoded protein: CASATSGLTGELFF.

The V gene is TRBV2, the J gene TRBJ2-5; D not certain. This CDR3 contains 13 residues. The V gene's germline CDR1 is SNHLY and CDR2 FYNNEI. The germline V and J ends were trimmed by 4 bases and 2 bases, with 8 bases remaining between them. CDR3 DNA sequence: TGTGCCAGCAGTGGGCAGAAGCAAGAGACCCAGTACTTC. Protein: CASSGQKQETQYF.

The genes are TRBV7-3 and TRBJ2-2, with D possibly matching TRBD2 (6 bases). CDR3 length equals 16 residues. Per the germline V gene, CDR1 is SGHTA and CDR2 is FQGTGA. Trimming stripped 0 bases from V and 5 bases from J, with 13 bases between. The DNA for the CDR3 is TGTGCCAGCAGCTTAACGGCCGGGACTCCAACCGGGGAGCTGTTTTTT. It specifies CASSLTAGTPTGELFF.

J is TRBJ2-7 and V is TRBV27; 7 positions agree with TRBD1. This CDR3 has 15 residues. Unmatched junction bases numbered 4, after V lost 0 bases and J lost 2 bases. Germline CDR1 is MNHEY and CDR2 is SMNVEV (reference sequence). In DNA, the CDR3 is TGTGCCAGCAGTTTATCAGGGGGCAGAGCCTACGAGCAGTACTTC. The encoded protein is CASSLSGGRAYEQYF.

Here the CDR3 DNA reads TGTGCCAGCAGCTTACAGGGCTCCCCTCCTGCTTTCTTT. Protein product: CASSLQGSPPAFF. The chain joins TRBV7-9 to TRBJ1-1; a possible D gene is TRBD1 (5 bases). Germline V gene data show CDR1 as SEHNR and CDR2 as FQNEAQ (reference sequence). Trimming stripped 2 bases from V and 11 bases from J, with 15 bases between. This CDR3 region has 13 residues.

J is TRBJ2-7 and V is TRBV28; D is ambiguous. The CDR3 has 14 amino acids. The V and J ends lost 6 bases and 6 bases respectively, with 18 bases between them. The germline gives CDR1 MDHEN, CDR2 SYDVKM. For the CDR3, the DNA is TGTGCCAGCAGACGTAAGGTCGGGTTCCCCGAGCAGTACTTC. This gives the protein CASRRKVGFPEQYF. The whole variable domain, remainder taken from reference TRBV28 and TRBJ2-7, is DVKVTQSSRYLVKRTGEKVFLECVQDMDHENMFWYRQDPGLGLRLIYFSYDVKMKEKGDIPEGYSVSREKKERFSLILESASTNQTSMYLCASRRKVGFPEQYFGPGTRLTVT.

Only a few counts were recorded for this clone. The chain recombines TRBV5-4 with TRBJ2-7; a possible D gene is TRBD2 (5 bases). The V end lost 0 bases, the J end lost 7 bases, and 14 bases lay between the germline ends. This CDR3 comprises 14 residues. The germline gives CDR1 SGHNT, CDR2 YYREEE (reference sequence). The CDR3 loop reads CASSLDGLPGEQYF. CDR3 in DNA: TGTGCCAGCAGCTTGGATGGGCTCCCGGGGGAGCAGTACTTC.

The chain is built from TRBV7-2 and TRBJ1-2, with 8 bases aligning to TRBD1. The germline V gene encodes CDR1 SGHTA and CDR2 FQGNSA. V was clipped by 6 bases and J by 1 base; unmatched bases: 7. CDR3 length equals 15 residues. The CDR3 DNA sequence: TGTGCCAGCAGGTCGCAGGGGGCGCGTAACTATGGCTACACCTTC. This gives the protein CASRSQGARNYGYTF.